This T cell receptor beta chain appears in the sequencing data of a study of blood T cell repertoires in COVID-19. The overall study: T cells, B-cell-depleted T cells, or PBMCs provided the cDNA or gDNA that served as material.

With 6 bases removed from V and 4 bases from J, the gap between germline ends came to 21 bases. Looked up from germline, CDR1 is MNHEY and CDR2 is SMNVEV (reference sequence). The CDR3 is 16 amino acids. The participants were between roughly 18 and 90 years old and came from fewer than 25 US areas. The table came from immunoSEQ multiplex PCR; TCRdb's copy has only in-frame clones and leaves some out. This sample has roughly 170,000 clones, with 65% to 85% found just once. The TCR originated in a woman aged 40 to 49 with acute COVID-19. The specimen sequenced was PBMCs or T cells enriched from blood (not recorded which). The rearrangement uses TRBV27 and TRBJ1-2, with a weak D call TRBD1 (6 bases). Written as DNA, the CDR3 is TGTGCCAGCAGCCCCATGGGGGGGCCCAGGGCCTATGGCTACACCTTC. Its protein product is CASSPMGGPRAYGYTF.